A selection of T cell receptor beta chains follows, all from one sample in a study of blood T cells in healthy people across ages. MiXCR, applied by TCRdb to the 5' RACE reads, yields one record per CDR3 protein. The top ten hold roughly 8.2% of the sample, which has about 1.7 million distinct CDR3 sequences, 28% seen once. The sequencing sample was made of blood. These receptors were collected from a woman aged 25 to 39 in good health. CDR3s include the opening cysteine and the closing phenylalanine or tryptophan. The D gene is left open where the match is weak. Size is stated for part of the rows, as once, few or many counts, or as a class when the clone is expanded.

J gene | V gene | clone size | D gene | CDR3 length | CDR3 protein
TRBJ2-2 | TRBV4-1 | few | . | 17 | CASSQVVRAKNTGELFF
TRBJ2-2 | TRBV30 | . | . | 12 | CAWSRVAGELFF
TRBJ1-1 | TRBV4-1 | few | . | 15 | CASSQEARGQTEAFF
TRBJ2-5 | TRBV9 | . | . | 13 | CASSAFLEVTQYF
TRBJ1-2 | TRBV5-1 | once | . | 13 | CASSLSRDIGYTF
TRBJ2-7 | TRBV30 | . | TRBD2 | 13 | CAWSARRLAEQYF
TRBJ2-4 | TRBV20-1 | few | TRBD2 | 14 | CSARISGVSNIQYF
TRBJ2-1 | TRBV12-3/TRBV12-4 | . | . | 15 | CASSSSAGKYNEQFF
TRBJ1-4 | TRBV18 | many | . | 15 | CASSADRIKHEKLFF
TRBJ2-1 | TRBV11-2 | . | . | 16 | CASSAPSGARRDEQFF
TRBJ1-2 | TRBV6-5 | many | . | 13 | CASSPDVSYGYTF
. | TRBV7-9 | . | . | 12 | CASSLEINEQYF
TRBJ2-1 | TRBV10-3 | few | TRBD2 | 16 | CAITRTSGSVYNEQFF
TRBJ2-7 | TRBV7-8 | many | TRBD2 | 18 | CASSLGYSRLAESYEQYF
TRBJ2-2 | TRBV5-1 | few | TRBD1 | 16 | CASSYPGTGFTGELFF
TRBJ1-1 | TRBV29-1 | once | . | 13 | CELPRRMNTEAFF
TRBJ2-1 | TRBV15 | . | . | 15 | CATSRGGAVQETQFF
TRBJ2-3 | TRBV9 | . | . | 15 | CASSTSGYDTDTQYF
TRBJ2-3 | TRBV20-1 | many | . | 14 | CSARTLGSTDTQYF
TRBJ2-3 | TRBV6-2/TRBV6-3 | . | TRBD2 | 16 | CTSTRGDSGREDTQYF
TRBJ2-7 | TRBV27 | few | . | 14 | CTSSRRDRNYEQYF
TRBJ2-5 | TRBV20-1 | . | . | 14 | CSARDVTTLETQYF
TRBJ2-3 | TRBV15 | few | TRBD1 | 15 | CATSSGQGSTDTQYF
TRBJ2-5 | TRBV5-1 | . | TRBD1 | 14 | CASSQDRAGETQYF
TRBJ2-2 | TRBV20-1 | . | TRBD1 | 15 | CSAQGQGALTGELFF
TRBJ2-3 | TRBV6-5 | few | . | 15 | CASRPPGASTDTQYF
TRBJ2-1 | TRBV6-1 | few | TRBD2 | 16 | CASRRGGGGSYNEQFF
TRBJ2-1 | TRBV19 | few | . | 13 | CASSMGPYNEQFF
TRBJ2-1 | TRBV7-2 | . | TRBD1 | 17 | CASSLDSIQGSPKEQFF
TRBJ1-1 | TRBV12-3/TRBV12-4 | . | . | 15 | CASSRLDREGTEAFF
TRBJ1-1 | TRBV3-1 | . | TRBD1 | 17 | CASSQDGRTGPNTEAFF
TRBJ2-7 | TRBV27 | . | . | 16 | CASSLFPGRSSYEQYF
TRBJ2-7 | TRBV6-1 | . | TRBD2 | 17 | CASSDGGFWSGNYEQYF
TRBJ2-7 | TRBV7-2 | many | . | 14 | CASSPDRFSYEQYF
TRBJ2-5 | TRBV5-1 | few | . | 16 | CASSTTGQRQQETQYF
TRBJ2-7 | TRBV5-6 | . | . | 12 | CASSLWLYGQYF
TRBJ2-3 | TRBV20-1 | many | TRBD1 | 14 | CSAPDRASFNTQYF
TRBJ2-7 | TRBV11-2 | . | TRBD2 | 16 | CASESPGGGRLNEQYF
TRBJ1-5 | TRBV12-3/TRBV12-4 | once | . | 15 | CASSAEGELGQPQHF
TRBJ2-2 | TRBV2 | few | . | 13 | CASSMGDTGELFF
TRBJ2-7 | TRBV20-1 | few | TRBD2 | 15 | CSAEPGLALSYEQYF
TRBJ1-5 | TRBV27 | . | . | 14 | CASSSESVNQPQHF
TRBJ1-1 | TRBV6-5 | few | TRBD1 | 13 | CASNMRGHGEAFF
TRBJ2-2 | TRBV20-1 | . | TRBD2 | 14 | CSASWEGWTGELFF
TRBJ2-6 | TRBV7-9 | . | . | 13 | CGAESSGANVLTF
TRBJ1-1 | TRBV3-1 | . | . | 13 | CASSQGGPTEAFF
TRBJ2-3 | TRBV12-3/TRBV12-4 | . | . | 14 | CAIHGRGSADTQYF
TRBJ2-2 | TRBV6-2/TRBV6-3 | many | TRBD2 | 16 | CASSLAGDRETGELFF
TRBJ1-1 | TRBV27 | few | . | 15 | CASSPRPERDTEAFF
TRBJ2-3 | TRBV7-9 | . | TRBD2 | 17 | CASSLIEVTSGTDTQYF
TRBJ2-7 | TRBV27 | many | . | 13 | CASSLGAEYEQYF
TRBJ2-7 | TRBV25-1 | . | . | 12 | CASSEYPYEQYF
TRBJ2-1 | TRBV29-1 | . | . | 13 | CSVGGVVGDEQFF
TRBJ2-1 | TRBV5-1 | . | TRBD1 | 15 | CASSWTGDFFNEQFF
TRBJ1-1 | TRBV5-1 | few | . | 14 | CASSGTGIGTEAFF
TRBJ1-1 | TRBV5-1 | few | . | 13 | CASKGGSNTEAFF
TRBJ2-5 | TRBV7-3 | few | . | 15 | CASSLRGAAQETQYF
TRBJ1-2 | TRBV29-1 | many | . | 13 | CSVAIQGGDGYTF
TRBJ1-5 | TRBV7-2 | . | . | 10 | CASSLDPEHF